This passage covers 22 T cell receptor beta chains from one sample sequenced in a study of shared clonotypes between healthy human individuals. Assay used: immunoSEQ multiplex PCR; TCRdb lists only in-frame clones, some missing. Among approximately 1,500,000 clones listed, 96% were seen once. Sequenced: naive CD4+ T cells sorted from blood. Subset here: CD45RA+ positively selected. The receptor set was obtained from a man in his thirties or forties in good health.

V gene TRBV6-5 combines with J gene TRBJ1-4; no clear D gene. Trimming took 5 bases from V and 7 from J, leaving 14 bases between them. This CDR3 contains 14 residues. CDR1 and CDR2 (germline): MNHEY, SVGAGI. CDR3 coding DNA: TGTGCCAGCAGTAAGACGGAACTCAGTGAAAAACTGTTTTTT. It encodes CASSKTELSEKLFF.

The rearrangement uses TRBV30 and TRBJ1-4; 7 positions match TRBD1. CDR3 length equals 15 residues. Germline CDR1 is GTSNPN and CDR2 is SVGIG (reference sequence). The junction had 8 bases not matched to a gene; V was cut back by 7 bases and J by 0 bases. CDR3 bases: TGTGCCTTGCAGACAGGGTATGCAACTAATGAAAAACTGTTTTTT. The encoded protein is CALQTGYATNEKLFF.

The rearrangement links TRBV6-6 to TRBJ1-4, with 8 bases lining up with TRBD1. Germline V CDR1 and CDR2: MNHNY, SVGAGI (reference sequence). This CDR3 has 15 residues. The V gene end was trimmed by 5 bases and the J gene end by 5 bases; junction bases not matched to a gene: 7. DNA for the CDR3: TGTGCCAGCAGTGCTGGGACAGGTTGGAATGAAAAACTGTTTTTT. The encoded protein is CASSAGTGWNEKLFF.

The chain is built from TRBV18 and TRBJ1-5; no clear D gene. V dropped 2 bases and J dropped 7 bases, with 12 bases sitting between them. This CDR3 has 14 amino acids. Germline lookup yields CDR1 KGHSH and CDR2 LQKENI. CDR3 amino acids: CASSPIQSRQPQHF. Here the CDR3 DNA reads TGTGCCAGCTCACCAATACAGTCGAGGCAGCCCCAGCATTTT.

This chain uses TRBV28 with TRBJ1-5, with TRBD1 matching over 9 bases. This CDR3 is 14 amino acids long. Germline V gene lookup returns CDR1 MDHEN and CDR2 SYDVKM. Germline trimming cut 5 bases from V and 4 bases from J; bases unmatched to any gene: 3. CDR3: CASSTGGANQPQHF. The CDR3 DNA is TGTGCCAGCAGTACAGGGGGCGCGAATCAGCCCCAGCATTTT.

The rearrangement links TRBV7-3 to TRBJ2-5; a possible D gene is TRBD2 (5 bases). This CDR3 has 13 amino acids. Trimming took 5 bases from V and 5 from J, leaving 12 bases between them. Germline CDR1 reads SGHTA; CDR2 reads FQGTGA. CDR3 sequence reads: CASSPGVSETQYF. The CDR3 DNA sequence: TGTGCCAGCAGCCCCGGGGTGAGCGAGACCCAGTACTTC.

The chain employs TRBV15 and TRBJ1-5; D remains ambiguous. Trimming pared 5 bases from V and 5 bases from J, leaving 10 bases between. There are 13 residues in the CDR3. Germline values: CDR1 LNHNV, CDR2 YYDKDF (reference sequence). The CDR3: CATSRGLDQPQHF. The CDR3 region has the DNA TGTGCCACCAGCCGGGGTTTGGATCAGCCCCAGCATTTT.

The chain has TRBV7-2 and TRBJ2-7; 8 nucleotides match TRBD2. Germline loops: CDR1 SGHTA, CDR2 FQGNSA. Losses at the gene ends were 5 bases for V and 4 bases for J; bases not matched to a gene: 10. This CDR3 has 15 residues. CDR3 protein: CASSLLGGALYEQYF. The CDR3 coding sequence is TGTGCCAGCAGCCTCCTCGGGGGGGCCTTATACGAGCAGTACTTC.

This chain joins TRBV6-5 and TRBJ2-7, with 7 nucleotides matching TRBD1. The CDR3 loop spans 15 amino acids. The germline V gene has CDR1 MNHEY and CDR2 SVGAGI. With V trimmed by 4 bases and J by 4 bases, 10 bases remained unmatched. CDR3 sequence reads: CASSFDLGTAYEQYF. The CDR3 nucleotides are TGTGCCAGCAGTTTCGACCTGGGGACAGCGTACGAGCAGTACTTC.

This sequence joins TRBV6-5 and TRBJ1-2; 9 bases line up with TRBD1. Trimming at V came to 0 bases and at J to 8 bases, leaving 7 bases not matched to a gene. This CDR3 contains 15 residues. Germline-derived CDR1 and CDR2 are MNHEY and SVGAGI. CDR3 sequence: CASSYSKQGAGGYTF. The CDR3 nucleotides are TGTGCCAGCAGTTACTCGAAACAGGGGGCTGGAGGCTACACCTTC.

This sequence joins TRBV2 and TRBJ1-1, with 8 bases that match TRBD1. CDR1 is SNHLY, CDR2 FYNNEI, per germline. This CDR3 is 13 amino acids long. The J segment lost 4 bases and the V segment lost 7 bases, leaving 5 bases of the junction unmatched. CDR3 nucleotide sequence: TGTGCCAGCACAGACGGACAGGGCACTGAAGCTTTCTTT. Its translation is CASTDGQGTEAFF.

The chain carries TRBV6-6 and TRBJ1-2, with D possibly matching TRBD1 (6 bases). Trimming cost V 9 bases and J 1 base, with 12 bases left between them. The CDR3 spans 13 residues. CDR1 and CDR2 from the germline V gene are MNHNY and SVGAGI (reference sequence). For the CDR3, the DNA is TGTGCCAGTCAGACAGGAGTTAACTATGGCTACACCTTC. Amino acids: CASQTGVNYGYTF.

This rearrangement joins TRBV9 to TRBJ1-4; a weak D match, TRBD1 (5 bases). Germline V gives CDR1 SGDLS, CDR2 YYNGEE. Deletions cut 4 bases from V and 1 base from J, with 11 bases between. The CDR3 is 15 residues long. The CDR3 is CASSRGAVTNEKLFF. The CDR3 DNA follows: TGTGCCAGCAGCCGTGGGGCAGTAACTAATGAAAAACTGTTTTTT. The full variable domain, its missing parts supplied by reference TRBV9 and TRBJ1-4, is DSGVTQTPKHLITATGQRVTLRCSPRSGDLSVYWYQQSLDQGLQFLIQYYNGEERAKGNILERFSAQQFPDLHSELNLSSLELGDSALYFCASSRGAVTNEKLFFGSGTQLSVL.

The CDR3 DNA sequence: TGTGCCAGCAGCGAACTGACTAGCGGGAGGGCGGGGTCCTACGAGCAGTACTTC. Amino acid sequence: CASSELTSGRAGSYEQYF. This chain connects TRBV6-1 to TRBJ2-7; the match to TRBD2 covers 14 bases. With V trimmed by 6 bases and J by 1 base, 11 bases remained unmatched. Germline values: CDR1 MNHNS, CDR2 SASEGT. The CDR3 is 18 residues long.

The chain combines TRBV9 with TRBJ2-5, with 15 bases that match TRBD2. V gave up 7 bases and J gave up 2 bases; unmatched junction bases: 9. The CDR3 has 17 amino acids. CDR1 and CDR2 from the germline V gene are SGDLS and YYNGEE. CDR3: CASARTSGRGWQETQYF. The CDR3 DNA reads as TGTGCCAGCGCTCGGACTAGCGGGAGGGGGTGGCAAGAGACCCAGTACTTC.

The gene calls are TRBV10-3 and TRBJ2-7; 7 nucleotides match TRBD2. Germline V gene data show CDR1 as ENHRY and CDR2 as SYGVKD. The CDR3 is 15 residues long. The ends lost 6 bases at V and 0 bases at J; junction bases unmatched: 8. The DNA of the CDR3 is TGTGCCATCAGCCGAAAACTAGCGCCCTCCTACGAGCAGTACTTC. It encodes CAISRKLAPSYEQYF.

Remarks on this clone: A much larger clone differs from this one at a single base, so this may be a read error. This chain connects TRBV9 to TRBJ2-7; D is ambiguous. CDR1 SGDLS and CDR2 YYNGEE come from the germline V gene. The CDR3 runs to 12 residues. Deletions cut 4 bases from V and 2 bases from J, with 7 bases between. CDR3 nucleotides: TGTGCCAGCAGCCCCCACACCTACGAGCAGTACTTC. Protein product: CASSPHTYEQYF.

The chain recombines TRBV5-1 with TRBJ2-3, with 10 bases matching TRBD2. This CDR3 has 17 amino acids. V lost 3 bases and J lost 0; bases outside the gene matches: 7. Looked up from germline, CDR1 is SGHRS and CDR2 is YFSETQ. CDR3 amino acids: CASSSQGLAASTDTQYF. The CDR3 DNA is TGCGCCAGCAGCTCACAAGGACTAGCGGCTAGCACAGATACGCAGTATTTT.

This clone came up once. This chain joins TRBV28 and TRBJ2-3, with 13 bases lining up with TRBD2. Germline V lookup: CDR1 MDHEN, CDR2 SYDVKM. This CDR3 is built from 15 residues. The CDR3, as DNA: TGTGCTATTCGGACTAGCGGGAGATCGCCAGATACGCAGTATTTT. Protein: CAIRTSGRSPDTQYF.

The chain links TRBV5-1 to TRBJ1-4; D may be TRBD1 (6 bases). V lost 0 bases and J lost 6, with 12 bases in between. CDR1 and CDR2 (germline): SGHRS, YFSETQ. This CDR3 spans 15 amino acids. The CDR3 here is CASSLGGAGDEKLFF. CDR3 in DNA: TGCGCCAGCAGCTTGGGGGGGGCCGGAGATGAAAAACTGTTTTTT.

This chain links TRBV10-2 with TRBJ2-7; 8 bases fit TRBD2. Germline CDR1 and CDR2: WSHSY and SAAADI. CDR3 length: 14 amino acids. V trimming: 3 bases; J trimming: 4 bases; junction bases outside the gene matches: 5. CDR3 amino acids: CASSEQRGIYEQYF. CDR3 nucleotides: TGCGCCAGCAGTGAACAGCGGGGGATATACGAGCAGTACTTC.

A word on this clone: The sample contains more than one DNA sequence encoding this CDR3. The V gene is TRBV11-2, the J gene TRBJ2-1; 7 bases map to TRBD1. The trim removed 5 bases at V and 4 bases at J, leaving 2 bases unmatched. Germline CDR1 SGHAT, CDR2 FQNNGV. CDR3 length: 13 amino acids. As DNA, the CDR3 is TGTGCCAGCAGCCTGGGACAGTACAATGAGCAGTTCTTC. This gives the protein CASSLGQYNEQFF.